One sample yielded the 2 T cell receptor beta chains listed below, sequenced in a study of blood T cell repertoires in COVID-19. Sequencing was performed with immunoSEQ multiplex PCR; in TCRdb, only in-frame clones are kept and a portion is missing. The table has a few hundred thousand clones, 80% to 90% seen once. The sequenced sample was peripheral blood. Receptors were obtained from a woman aged 70 to 79 with acute or convalescent COVID-19.

The J gene is TRBJ2-5, the V gene TRBV11-2, with D possibly matching TRBD2 (6 bases). In germline, CDR1 is SGHAT, CDR2 FQNNGV. The CDR3 has 15 amino acids. V lost 4 bases and J lost 2, with 14 bases in between. The CDR3 is CASSWTTGRQETQYF. CDR3 sequence (DNA): TGTGCCAGCAGCTGGACTACCGGCCGACAAGAGACCCAGTACTTC.

The chain has TRBV7-8 and TRBJ2-5, with 7 bases aligning to TRBD1. With V trimmed by 0 bases and J by 5 bases, 6 bases remained unmatched. CDR1 is SGHVS and CDR2 is FQNEAQ in the germline V gene. This CDR3 has 15 residues. The chain's CDR3 is CASSLALTGRETQYF. The DNA of the CDR3 is TGTGCCAGCAGCTTAGCTCTGACAGGGCGCGAGACCCAGTACTTC. The full variable domain, with the rest looked up from reference TRBV7-8 and TRBJ2-5, is GAGVSQSPRYKVAKRGQDVALRCDPISGHVSLFWYQQALGQGPEFLTYFQNEAQLDKSGLPSDRFFAERPEGSVSTLKIQRTQQEDSAVYLCASSLALTGRETQYFGPGTRLLVL.